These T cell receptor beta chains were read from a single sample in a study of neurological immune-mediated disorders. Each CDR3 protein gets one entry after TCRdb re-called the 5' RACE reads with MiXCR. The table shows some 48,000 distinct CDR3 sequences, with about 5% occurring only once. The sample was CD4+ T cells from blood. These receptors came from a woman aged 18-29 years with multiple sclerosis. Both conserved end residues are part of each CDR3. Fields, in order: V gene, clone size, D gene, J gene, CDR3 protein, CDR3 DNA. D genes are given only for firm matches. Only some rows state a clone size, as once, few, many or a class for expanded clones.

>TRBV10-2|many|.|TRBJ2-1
CASRVAYTYNEQFF
TGCGCCAGCAGGGTAGCCTATACCTACAATGAGCAGTTCTTC
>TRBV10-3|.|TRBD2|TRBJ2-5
CAISATSGETQYF
TGTGCCATCAGCGCGACTAGCGGGGAGACCCAGTACTTC
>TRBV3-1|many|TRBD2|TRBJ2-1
CASSQRPLGRGGANEQFF
TGTGCCAGCAGCCAACGGCCTCTCGGCCGCGGGGGGGCGAATGAGCAGTTCTTC
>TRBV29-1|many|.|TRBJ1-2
CSVAAEPFRVEGYTF
TGCAGCGTCGCCGCCGAACCCTTCAGGGTAGAAGGCTACACCTTC
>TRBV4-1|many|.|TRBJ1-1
CASSQNLNVMVEAFF
TGCGCCAGCAGCCAAAATTTAAATGTAATGGTTGAAGCTTTCTTT
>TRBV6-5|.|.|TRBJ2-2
CASNTVNGELFF
TGTGCCAGCAACACGGTGAACGGGGAGCTGTTTTTT
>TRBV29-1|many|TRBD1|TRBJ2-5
CSVERGGQGRETQYF
TGCAGCGTCGAGCGAGGCGGACAGGGGCGAGAGACCCAGTACTTC
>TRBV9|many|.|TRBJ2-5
CASSVTGPGETQYF
TGTGCCAGCAGCGTTACAGGGCCTGGGGAGACCCAGTACTTC
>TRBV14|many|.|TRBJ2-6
CASSQRPGTFRSGANVLTF
TGTGCCAGCAGCCAGCGTCCCGGGACATTCCGCTCTGGGGCCAACGTCCTGACTTTC
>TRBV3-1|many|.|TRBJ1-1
CASSQGATRNTEAFF
TGTGCCAGCAGCCAAGGGGCCACTAGAAACACTGAAGCTTTCTTT
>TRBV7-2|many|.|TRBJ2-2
CASSSRGGELFF
TGTGCCAGCAGCTCTAGGGGCGGGGAGCTGTTTTTT
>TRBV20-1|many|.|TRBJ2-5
CSAAPTGPQETQYF
TGCAGTGCTGCCCCTACAGGGCCCCAAGAGACCCAGTACTTC
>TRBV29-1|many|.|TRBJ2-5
CSVVVGSETQYF
TGCAGCGTTGTAGTCGGGAGTGAGACCCAGTACTTC
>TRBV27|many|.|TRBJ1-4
CASSFRGGVNEKLFF
TGTGCCAGCAGTTTTCGCGGGGGAGTTAATGAAAAACTGTTTTTT
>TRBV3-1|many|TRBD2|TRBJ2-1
CASSQAGRGYNEQFF
TGTGCCAGCAGCCAAGCGGGGAGGGGTTACAATGAGCAGTTCTTC
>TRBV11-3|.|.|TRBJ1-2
CASSPAYTDYGYTF
TGTGCCAGCAGCCCGGCGTACACTGACTATGGCTACACCTTC
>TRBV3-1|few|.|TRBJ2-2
CASSQNLNTGELFF
TGTGCCAGCAGCCAAAACCTGAACACCGGGGAGCTGTTTTTT
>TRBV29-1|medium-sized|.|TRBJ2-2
CSVGSLPGGELFF
TGCAGCGTTGGGTCCTTGCCTGGCGGGGAGCTGTTTTTT
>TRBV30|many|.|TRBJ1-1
CAWSVQGNTEAFF
TGTGCCTGGAGTGTCCAGGGGAACACTGAAGCTTTCTTT
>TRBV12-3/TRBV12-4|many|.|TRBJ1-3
CASSLMTASSGNTIYF
TGTGCCAGCAGTTTGATGACCGCATCCTCTGGAAACACCATATATTTT
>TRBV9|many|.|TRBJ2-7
CASSAVLGGFGEQYF
TGTGCCAGCAGCGCCGTTCTAGGGGGATTTGGCGAGCAGTACTTC
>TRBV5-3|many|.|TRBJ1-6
CARSPCTGTYNSPLHF
TGTGCCAGAAGCCCCTGTACAGGGACTTATAATTCACCCCTCCACTTT
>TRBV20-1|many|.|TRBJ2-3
CMYPSTDTQYF
TGCATGTATCCTAGCACAGATACGCAGTATTTT
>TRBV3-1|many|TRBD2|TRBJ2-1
CASSPGTSGGAPYNEQFF
TGTGCCAGCAGCCCCGGGACTAGCGGGGGGGCCCCATACAATGAGCAGTTCTTC
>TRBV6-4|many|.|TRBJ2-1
CASSPQDRWNNEQFF
TGTGCCAGCAGTCCTCAGGACCGCTGGAACAATGAGCAGTTCTTC
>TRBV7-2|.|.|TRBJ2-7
CASSTETSNPAYEQYF
TGTGCCAGCAGCACCGAGACTAGTAACCCCGCCTACGAGCAGTACTTC
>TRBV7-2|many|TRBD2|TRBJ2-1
CASSLVATSGGNEQFF
TGTGCCAGCAGCTTAGTTGCGACTAGCGGGGGGAATGAGCAGTTCTTC
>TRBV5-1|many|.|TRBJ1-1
CASSDGTPGGGTEAFF
TGCGCCAGCAGCGACGGGACCCCCGGCGGGGGCACTGAAGCTTTCTTT
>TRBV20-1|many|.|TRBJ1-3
CSAPGEGGNTIYF
TGCAGTGCCCCAGGGGAGGGGGGAAACACCATATATTTT
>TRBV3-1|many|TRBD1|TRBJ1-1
CASSHPRPGQGNTEAFF
TGTGCCAGCAGCCACCCACGGCCGGGACAGGGGAACACTGAAGCTTTCTTT
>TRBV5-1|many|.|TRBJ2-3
CASSRLIMAGSSTDTQYF
TGCGCCAGCTCAAGGTTAATCATGGCAGGCTCTAGCACAGATACGCAGTATTTT
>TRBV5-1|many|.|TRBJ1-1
CASSLVVSANTEAFF
TGCGCCAGCAGCTTGGTAGTATCCGCGAACACTGAAGCTTTCTTT
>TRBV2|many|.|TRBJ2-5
CASREGDLQETQYF
TGTGCCAGCAGGGAAGGGGACTTACAAGAGACCCAGTACTTC
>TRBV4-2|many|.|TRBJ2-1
CASSPNLETGEQFF
TGTGCCAGCAGCCCCAACCTGGAGACAGGAGAGCAGTTCTTC
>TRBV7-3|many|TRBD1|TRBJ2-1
CASSLTSGQGANEQFF
TGTGCCAGCAGCTTAACTAGCGGACAGGGGGCGAATGAGCAGTTCTTC
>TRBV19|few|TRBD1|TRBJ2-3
CASSIQQGGTDTQYF
TGTGCCAGTAGTATACAACAGGGGGGCACAGATACGCAGTATTTT
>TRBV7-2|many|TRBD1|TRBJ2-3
CASSLVAQGVSTDTQYF
TGTGCCAGCAGCTTAGTGGCCCAGGGGGTTAGCACAGATACGCAGTATTTT
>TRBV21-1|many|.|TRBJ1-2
CASKGGGSDGYTF
TGTGCCAGCAAGGGGGGGGGATCCGATGGCTACACCTTC
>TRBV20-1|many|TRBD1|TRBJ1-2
CSARWRGQGAGGYTF
TGCAGTGCTAGGTGGCGCGGACAGGGGGCAGGTGGCTACACCTTC
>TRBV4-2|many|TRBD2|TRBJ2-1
CASAPHGTSGGDEQFF
TGTGCCAGCGCCCCTCATGGGACTAGCGGGGGGGATGAGCAGTTCTTC
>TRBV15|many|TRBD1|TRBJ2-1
CATSREPGQGYEQFF
TGTGCCACCAGCAGAGAGCCGGGACAGGGCTATGAGCAGTTCTTC
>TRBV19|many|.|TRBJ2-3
CASSLTRKDTQYF
TGTGCCAGTAGTCTGACTAGGAAAGATACGCAGTATTTT
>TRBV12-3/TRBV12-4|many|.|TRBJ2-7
CASSPGIPGVGEQYF
TGTGCCAGCAGTCCCGGGATCCCCGGGGTGGGCGAGCAGTACTTC
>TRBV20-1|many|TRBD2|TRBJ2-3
CSARSSLAGYTDTQYF
TGCAGTGCTAGATCGTCGCTAGCGGGGTACACAGATACGCAGTATTTT
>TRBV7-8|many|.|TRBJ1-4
CASSLGREKLFF
TGTGCCAGCAGCCTGGGGCGTGAAAAACTGTTTTTT